The sequence of this T cell receptor beta chain was determined in a study of T cell responses to AZD1222 COVID-19 vaccine. Overall study findings and caveats: The sample set comprised mostly white British donors with more females, and clonal diversity was possibly underestimated.

A remark on this clone: Antigen: not known.

V gave up 3 bases and J gave up 3 bases, with 19 bases separating them. This CDR3 region has 17 residues. Per germline, CDR1 SGHRS and CDR2 YFSETQ. The repertoire was sequenced with immunoSEQ multiplex PCR; TCRdb's copy has only in-frame clones and lacks some. This repertoire shows some 90,000 clones, under 90% found once; its top ten account for 2% to 3%. Sequencing was performed on peripheral blood, taken on day 0 of AZD1222 vaccination. This sequence joins TRBV5-1 and TRBJ2-1; a weak D match, TRBD1 (5 bases). The receptor's source is an adult in good health. The CDR3 here is CASSSRRGHEYYNEQFF. DNA for the CDR3: TGCGCCAGCAGCTCGCGGCGCGGACACGAGTACTACAATGAGCAGTTCTTC.